This T cell receptor (beta chain) stems from a study of cytomegalovirus exposure and HLA in healthy donors. Study-level points and caveats: Immune exposure was documented only through CMV serostatus. Indistinguishability led to the exclusion of some V segments, TRBV6-2 and TRBV6-3 included.

The primer mix had 60 Vbeta and 13 Jbeta primers. Method: immunoSEQ multiplex PCR; TCRdb's copy keeps in-frame clones and lacks some. In total, the table holds 100,000 to 150,000 clones. About this clone itself: Its target is unknown.

The CDR3 length is 14 residues. Germline V gene data show CDR1 as LNHNV and CDR2 as YYDKDF (reference sequence). Losses at the gene ends were 4 bases for V and 1 base for J; bases not matched to a gene: 2. Each donor was healthy, and each was a bone marrow donor. The clonotype comes from a man in his forties in good health and CMV-seronegative. This chain connects TRBV15 to TRBJ2-5, with 8 bases that match TRBD1. The sequenced sample was PBMCs. For the CDR3, the DNA is TGTGCCACCAGCAAGGACAGGGCCCAAGAGACCCAGTACTTC. It yields the protein CATSKDRAQETQYF. Together with reference TRBV15 and TRBJ2-5, the CDR3 gives the full variable domain: DAMVIQNPRYQVTQFGKPVTLSCSQTLNHNVMYWYQQKSSQAPKLLFHYYDKDFNNEADTPDNFQSRRPNTSFCFLDIRSPGLGDTAMYLCATSKDRAQETQYFGPGTRLLVL.